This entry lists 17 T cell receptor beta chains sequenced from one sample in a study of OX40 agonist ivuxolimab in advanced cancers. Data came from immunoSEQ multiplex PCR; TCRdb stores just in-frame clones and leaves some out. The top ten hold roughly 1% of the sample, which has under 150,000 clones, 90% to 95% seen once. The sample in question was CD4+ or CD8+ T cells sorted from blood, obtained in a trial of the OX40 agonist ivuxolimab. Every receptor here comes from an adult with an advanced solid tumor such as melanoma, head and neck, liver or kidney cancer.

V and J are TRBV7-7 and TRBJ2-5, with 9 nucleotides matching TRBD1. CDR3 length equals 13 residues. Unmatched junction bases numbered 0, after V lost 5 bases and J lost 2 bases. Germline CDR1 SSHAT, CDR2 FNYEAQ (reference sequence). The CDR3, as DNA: TGTGCCAGCAGCGGGACAGGGCAAGAGACCCAGTACTTC. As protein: CASSGTGQETQYF.

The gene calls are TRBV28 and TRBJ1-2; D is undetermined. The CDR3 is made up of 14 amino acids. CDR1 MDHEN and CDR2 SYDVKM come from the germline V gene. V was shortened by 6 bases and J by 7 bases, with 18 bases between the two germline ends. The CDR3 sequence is CASSSDGEMGGYTF. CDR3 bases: TGTGCCAGCAGCTCCGACGGGGAGATGGGTGGCTACACCTTC.

This CDR3 reads CASAGGGQETQYF. The CDR3 DNA reads as TGTGCCAGCGCAGGAGGGGGCCAAGAGACCCAGTACTTC. The chain carries TRBV18 and TRBJ2-5; D may correspond to TRBD1 or TRBD2 (6 bases each). The CDR3 runs to 13 residues. The germline V gene encodes CDR1 KGHSH and CDR2 LQKENI. V lost 8 bases and J 1 base, leaving 11 bases between the germline ends.

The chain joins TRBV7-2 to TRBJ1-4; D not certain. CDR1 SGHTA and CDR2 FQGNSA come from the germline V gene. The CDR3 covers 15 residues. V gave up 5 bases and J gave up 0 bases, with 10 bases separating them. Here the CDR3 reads CASSLRHSTNEKLFF. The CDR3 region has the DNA TGTGCCAGCAGCCTCCGACACTCAACTAATGAAAAACTGTTTTTT. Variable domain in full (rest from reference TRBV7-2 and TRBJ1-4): GAGVSQSPSNKVTEKGKDVELRCDPISGHTALYWYRQSLGQGLEFLIYFQGNSAPDKSGLPSDRFSAERTGGSVSTLTIQRTQQEDSAVYLCASSLRHSTNEKLFFGSGTQLSVL.

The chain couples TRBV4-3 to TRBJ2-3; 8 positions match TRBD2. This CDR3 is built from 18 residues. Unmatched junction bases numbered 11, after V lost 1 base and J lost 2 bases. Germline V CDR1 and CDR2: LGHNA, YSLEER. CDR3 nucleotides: TGCGCCAGCAGCCAAGGGTGGTCAAGCGGGGGCTACACAGATACGCAGTATTTT. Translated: CASSQGWSSGGYTDTQYF.

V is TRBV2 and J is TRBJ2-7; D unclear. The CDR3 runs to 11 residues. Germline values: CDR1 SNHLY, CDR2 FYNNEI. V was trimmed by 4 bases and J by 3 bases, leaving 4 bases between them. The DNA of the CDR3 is TGTGCCAGCAGTGGAGGCTACGAGCAGTACTTC. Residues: CASSGGYEQYF.

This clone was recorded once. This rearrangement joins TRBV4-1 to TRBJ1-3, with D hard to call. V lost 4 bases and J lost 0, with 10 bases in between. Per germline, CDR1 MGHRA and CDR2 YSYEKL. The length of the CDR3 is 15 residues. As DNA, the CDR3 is TGCGCCAGCAGCCCCACCCCCGTCTCTGGAAACACCATATATTTT. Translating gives CASSPTPVSGNTIYF.

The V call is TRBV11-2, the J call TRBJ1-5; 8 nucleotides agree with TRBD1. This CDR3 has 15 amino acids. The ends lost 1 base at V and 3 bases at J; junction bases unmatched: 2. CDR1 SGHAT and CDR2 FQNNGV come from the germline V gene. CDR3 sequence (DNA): TGTGCCAGCAGCTTAGGGACAGGGATCAATCAGCCCCAGCATTTT. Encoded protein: CASSLGTGINQPQHF. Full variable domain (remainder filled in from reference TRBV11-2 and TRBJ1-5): EAGVAQSPRYKIIEKRQSVAFWCNPISGHATLYWYQQILGQGPKLLIQFQNNGVVDDSQLPKDRFSAERLKGVDSTLKIQPAKLEDSAVYLCASSLGTGINQPQHFGDGTRLSIL.

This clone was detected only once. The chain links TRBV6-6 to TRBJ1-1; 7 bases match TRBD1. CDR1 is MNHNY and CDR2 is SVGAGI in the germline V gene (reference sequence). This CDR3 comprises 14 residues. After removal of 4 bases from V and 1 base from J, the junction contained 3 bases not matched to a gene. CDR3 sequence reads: CASSSQGRNTEAFF. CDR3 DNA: TGTGCCAGCAGTTCACAGGGGCGGAACACTGAAGCTTTCTTT.

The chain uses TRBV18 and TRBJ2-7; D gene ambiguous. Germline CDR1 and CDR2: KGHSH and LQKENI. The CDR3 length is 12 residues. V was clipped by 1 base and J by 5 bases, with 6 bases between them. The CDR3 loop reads CASSPRSDEQYF. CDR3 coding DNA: TGTGCCAGCTCACCACGATCGGACGAGCAGTACTTC.

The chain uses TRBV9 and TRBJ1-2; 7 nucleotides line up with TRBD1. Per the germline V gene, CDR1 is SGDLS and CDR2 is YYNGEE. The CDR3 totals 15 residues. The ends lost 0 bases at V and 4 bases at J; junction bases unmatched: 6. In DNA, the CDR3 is TGTGCCAGCAGCGTAGAGGTAGGGGGCGCCTATGGCTACACCTTC. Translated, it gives CASSVEVGGAYGYTF.

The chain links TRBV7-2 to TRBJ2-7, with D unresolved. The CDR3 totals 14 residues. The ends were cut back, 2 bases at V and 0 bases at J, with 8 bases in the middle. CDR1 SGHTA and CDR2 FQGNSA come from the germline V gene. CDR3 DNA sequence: TGTGCCAGCAGCTTAAACCGGGCCTCCTACGAGCAGTACTTC. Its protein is CASSLNRASYEQYF.

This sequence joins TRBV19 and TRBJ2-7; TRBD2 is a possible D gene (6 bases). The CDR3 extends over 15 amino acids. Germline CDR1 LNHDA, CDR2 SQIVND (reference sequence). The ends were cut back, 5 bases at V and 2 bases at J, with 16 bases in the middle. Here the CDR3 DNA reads TGTGCCAGTAGTCCATCGGGACTCGTCGCCTACGAGCAGTACTTC. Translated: CASSPSGLVAYEQYF. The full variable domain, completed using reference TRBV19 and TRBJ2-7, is DGGITQSPKYLFRKEGQNVTLSCEQNLNHDAMYWYRQDPGQGLRLIYYSQIVNDFQKGDIAEGYSVSREKKESFPLTVTSAQKNPTAFYLCASSPSGLVAYEQYFGPGTRLTVT.

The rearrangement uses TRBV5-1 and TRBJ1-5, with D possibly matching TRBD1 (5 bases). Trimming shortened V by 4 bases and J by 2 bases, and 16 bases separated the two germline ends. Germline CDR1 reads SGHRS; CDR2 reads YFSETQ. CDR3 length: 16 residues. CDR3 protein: CASSPGLGTGNQPQHF. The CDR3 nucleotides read TGCGCCAGCAGCCCAGGGTTGGGAACTGGCAATCAGCCCCAGCATTTT.

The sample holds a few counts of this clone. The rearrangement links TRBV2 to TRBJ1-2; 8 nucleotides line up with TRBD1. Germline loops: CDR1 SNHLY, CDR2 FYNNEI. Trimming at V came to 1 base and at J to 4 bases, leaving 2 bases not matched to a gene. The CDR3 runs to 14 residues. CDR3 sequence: CASSEGQGSYGYTF. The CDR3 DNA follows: TGTGCCAGCAGTGAAGGACAGGGGTCCTATGGCTACACCTTC.

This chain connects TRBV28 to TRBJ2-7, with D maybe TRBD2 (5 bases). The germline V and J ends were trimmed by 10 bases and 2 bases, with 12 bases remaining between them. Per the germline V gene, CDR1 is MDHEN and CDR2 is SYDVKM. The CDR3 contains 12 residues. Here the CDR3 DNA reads TGTGCCACGAGGGAATTTACCTACGAGCAGTACTTC. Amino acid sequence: CATREFTYEQYF.

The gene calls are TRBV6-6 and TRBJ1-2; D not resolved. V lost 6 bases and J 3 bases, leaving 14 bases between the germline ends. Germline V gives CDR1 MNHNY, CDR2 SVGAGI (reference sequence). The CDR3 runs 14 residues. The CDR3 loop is CASSYPSGDYGYTF. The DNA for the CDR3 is TGTGCCAGCAGCTACCCCTCCGGGGACTATGGCTACACCTTC.